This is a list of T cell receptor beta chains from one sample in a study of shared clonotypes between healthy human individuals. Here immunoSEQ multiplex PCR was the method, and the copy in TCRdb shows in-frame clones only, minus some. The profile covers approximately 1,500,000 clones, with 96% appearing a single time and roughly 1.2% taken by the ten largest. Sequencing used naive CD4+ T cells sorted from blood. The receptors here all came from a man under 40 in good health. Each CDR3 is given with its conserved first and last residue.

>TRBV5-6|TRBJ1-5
CASSLRRIGQPQHF
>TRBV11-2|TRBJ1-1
CASSSILQGMNTEAFF
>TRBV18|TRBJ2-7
CASSPSSGSLGEQYF
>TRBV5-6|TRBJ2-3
CASSPPAGVGYTDTQYF
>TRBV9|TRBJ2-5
CASSVDSGVTQETQYF
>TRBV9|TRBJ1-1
CASSPIQGTEAFF
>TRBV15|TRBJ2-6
CATSTAGPGANVLTF
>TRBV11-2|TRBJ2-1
CASSLVTGAYNEQFF
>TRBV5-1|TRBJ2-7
CASSIRGGLAGHSYEQYF
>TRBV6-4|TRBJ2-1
CASRKRERDEQFF
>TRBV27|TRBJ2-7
CASSFSRVGSYEQYF
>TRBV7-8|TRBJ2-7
CASSPEGSSAAYEQYF
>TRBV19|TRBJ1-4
CASSISTNEKLFF
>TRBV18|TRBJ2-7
CASSPIRHNVYEQYF
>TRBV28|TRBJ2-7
CASSWAYEQYF
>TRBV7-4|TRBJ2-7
CASSNLTSGITYEQYF
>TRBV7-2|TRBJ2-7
CASSDSGAASYEQYF
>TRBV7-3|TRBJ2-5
CASSSLAGGGETQYF
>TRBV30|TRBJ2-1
CAWSYLGHEQFF
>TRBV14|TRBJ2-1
CASSQGQFYNEQFF
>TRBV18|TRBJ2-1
CASSPRTSGKYNEQFF
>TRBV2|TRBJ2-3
CASSEAHTQYF
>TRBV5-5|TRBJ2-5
CASSLLAAQETQYF
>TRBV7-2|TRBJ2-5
CASIKGGNQETQYF
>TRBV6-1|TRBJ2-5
CASSGTTQETQYF
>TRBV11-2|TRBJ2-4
CASSLVGQLNIQYF
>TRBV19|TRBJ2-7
CASSIYRGTHYEQYF
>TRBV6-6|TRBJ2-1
CATGLAGVLASDEQFF
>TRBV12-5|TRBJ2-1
CASGLPREQFF
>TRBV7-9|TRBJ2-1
CATRPQFF